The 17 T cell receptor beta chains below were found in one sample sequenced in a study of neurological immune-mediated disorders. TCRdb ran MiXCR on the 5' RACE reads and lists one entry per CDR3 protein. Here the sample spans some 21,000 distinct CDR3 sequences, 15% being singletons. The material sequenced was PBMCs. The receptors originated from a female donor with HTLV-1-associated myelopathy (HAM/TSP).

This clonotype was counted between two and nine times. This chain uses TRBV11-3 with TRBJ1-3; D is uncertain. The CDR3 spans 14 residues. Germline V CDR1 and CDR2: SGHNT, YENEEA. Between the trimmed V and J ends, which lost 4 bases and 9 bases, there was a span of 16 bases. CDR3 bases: TGTGCCAGCAGCTCTCCCGCGAAACTTGGCACCATATATTTT. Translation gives CASSSPAKLGTIYF.

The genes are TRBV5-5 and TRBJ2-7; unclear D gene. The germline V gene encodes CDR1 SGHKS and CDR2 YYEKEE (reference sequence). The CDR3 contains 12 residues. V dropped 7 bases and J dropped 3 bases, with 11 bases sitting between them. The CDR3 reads CASLEPRYEQYF. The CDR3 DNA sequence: TGTGCCAGCTTGGAACCGCGCTACGAGCAGTACTTC.

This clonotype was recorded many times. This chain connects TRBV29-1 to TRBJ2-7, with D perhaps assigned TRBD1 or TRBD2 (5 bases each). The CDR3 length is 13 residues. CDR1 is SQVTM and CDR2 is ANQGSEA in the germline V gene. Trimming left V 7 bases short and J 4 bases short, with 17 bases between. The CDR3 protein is CSARGPGRYEQYF. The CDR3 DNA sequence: TGCAGCGCGAGAGGCCCGGGACGGTACGAGCAGTACTTC.

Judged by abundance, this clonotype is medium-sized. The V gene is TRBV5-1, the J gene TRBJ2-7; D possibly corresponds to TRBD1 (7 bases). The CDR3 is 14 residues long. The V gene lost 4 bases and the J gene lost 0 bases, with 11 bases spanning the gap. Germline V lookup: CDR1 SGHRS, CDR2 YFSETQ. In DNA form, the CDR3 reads TGCGCCAGCAGCCCAGGGGGGATCTCCTACGAGCAGTACTTC. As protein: CASSPGGISYEQYF. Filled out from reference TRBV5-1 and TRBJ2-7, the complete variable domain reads KAGVTQTPRYLIKTRGQQVTLSCSPISGHRSVSWYQQTPGQGLQFLFEYFSETQRNKGNFPGRFSGRQFSNSRSEMNVSTLELGDSALYLCASSPGGISYEQYFGPGTRLTVT.

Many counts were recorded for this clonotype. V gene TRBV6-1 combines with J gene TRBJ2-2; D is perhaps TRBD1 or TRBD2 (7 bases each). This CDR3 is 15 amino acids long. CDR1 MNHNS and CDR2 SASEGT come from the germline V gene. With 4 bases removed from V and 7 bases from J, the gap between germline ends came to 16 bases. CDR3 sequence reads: CASSVQGGRFGELFF. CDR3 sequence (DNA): TGTGCCAGCAGTGTCCAGGGGGGGCGCTTCGGGGAGCTGTTTTTT.

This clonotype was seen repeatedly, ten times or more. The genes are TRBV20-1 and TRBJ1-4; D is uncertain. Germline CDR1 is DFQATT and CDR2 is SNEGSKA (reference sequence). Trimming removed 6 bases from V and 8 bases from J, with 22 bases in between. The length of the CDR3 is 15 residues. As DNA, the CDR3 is TGCAGTGCCCAATCCCCGACTGCAGGACCAGAAAAACTGTTTTTT. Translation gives CSAQSPTAGPEKLFF.

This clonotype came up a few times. The CDR3 reads CASSQGRETQYF. The CDR3 region has the DNA TGTGCCAGCAGCCAGGGGAGGGAGACCCAGTACTTC. V gene TRBV6-6 combines with J gene TRBJ2-5; D assignment may be TRBD1 or TRBD2 (6 bases each). The CDR3 consists of 12 residues. The germline gives CDR1 MNHNY, CDR2 SVGAGI (reference sequence). V lost 6 bases and J 5 bases, leaving 10 bases between the germline ends.

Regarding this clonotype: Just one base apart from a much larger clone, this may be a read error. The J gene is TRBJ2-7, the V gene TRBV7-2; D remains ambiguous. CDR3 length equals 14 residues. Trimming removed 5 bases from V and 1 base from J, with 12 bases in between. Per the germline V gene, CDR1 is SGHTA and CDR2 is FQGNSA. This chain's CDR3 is CASSPDNSSYEQYF. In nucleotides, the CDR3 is TGTGCCAGCAGCCCTGACAACTCTTCCTACGAGCAGTACTTC.

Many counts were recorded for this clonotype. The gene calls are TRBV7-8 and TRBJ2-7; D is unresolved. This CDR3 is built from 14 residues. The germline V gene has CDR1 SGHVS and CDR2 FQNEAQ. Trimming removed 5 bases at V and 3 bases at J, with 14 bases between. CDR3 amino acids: CASSPRLGIYEQYF. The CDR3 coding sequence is TGTGCCAGCAGCCCCAGGCTAGGGATCTACGAGCAGTACTTC.

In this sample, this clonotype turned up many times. The CDR3 region has the DNA TGCGCCAGCAGCTTGGACAGGGATCACATTCAGTACTTC. Translating gives CASSLDRDHIQYF. The chain couples TRBV5-1 to TRBJ2-4, with D perhaps TRBD1 (6 bases). From germline, CDR1 is SGHRS and CDR2 YFSETQ. Trimming stripped 0 bases from V and 8 bases from J, with 9 bases between. CDR3 length equals 13 residues.

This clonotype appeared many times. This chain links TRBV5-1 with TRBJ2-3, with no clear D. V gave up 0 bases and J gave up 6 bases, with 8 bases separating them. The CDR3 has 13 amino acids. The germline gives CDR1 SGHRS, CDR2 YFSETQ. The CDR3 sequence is CASSLEGLDTQYF. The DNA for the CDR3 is TGCGCCAGCAGCTTGGAGGGCCTCGATACGCAGTATTTT.

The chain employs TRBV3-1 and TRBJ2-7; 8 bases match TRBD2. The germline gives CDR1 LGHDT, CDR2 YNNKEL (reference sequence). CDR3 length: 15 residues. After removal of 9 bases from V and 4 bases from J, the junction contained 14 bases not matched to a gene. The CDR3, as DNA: TGTGCCAGTAGCAAAGACCTTACTAGCGGATACGAGCAGTACTTC. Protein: CASSKDLTSGYEQYF.

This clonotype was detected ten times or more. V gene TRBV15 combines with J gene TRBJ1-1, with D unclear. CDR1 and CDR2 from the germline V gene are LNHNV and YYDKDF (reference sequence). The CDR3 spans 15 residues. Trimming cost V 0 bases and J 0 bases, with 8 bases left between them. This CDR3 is CATSREAGMNTEAFF. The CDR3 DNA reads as TGTGCCACCAGCAGAGAGGCGGGGATGAACACTGAAGCTTTCTTT.

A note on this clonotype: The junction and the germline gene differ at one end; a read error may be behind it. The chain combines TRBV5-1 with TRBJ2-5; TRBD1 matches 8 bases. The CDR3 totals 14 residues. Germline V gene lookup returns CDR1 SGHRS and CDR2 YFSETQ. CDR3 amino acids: CASRKPGQGETQYF. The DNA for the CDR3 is TGCGCAAGCAGAAAACCCGGACAGGGAGAGACCCAGTACTTC.

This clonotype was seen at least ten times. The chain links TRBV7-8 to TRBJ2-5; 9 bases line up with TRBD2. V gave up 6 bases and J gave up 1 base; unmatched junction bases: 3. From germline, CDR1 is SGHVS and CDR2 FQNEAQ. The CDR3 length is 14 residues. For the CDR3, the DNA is TGTGCCAGCAGACGCGGGGGGGGCCAAGAGACCCAGTACTTC. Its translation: CASRRGGGQETQYF. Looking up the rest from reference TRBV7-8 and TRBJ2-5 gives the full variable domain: GAGVSQSPRYKVAKRGQDVALRCDPISGHVSLFWYQQALGQGPEFLTYFQNEAQLDKSGLPSDRFFAERPEGSVSTLKIQRTQQEDSAVYLCASRRGGGQETQYFGPGTRLLVL.

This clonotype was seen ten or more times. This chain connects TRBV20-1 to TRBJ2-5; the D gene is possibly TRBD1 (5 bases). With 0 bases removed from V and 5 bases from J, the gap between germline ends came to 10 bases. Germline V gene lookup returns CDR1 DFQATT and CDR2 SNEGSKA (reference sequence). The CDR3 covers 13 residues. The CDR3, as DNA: TGCAGTGCTAGAGAGGACACTTCTGAGACCCAGTACTTC. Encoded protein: CSAREDTSETQYF.

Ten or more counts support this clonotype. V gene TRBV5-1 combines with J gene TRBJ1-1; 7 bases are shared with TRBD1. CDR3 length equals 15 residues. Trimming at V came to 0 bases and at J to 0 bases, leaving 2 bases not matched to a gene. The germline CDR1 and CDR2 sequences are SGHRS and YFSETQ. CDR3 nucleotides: TGCGCCAGCAGCTTGGAGGGACAGCTGAACACTGAAGCTTTCTTT. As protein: CASSLEGQLNTEAFF.